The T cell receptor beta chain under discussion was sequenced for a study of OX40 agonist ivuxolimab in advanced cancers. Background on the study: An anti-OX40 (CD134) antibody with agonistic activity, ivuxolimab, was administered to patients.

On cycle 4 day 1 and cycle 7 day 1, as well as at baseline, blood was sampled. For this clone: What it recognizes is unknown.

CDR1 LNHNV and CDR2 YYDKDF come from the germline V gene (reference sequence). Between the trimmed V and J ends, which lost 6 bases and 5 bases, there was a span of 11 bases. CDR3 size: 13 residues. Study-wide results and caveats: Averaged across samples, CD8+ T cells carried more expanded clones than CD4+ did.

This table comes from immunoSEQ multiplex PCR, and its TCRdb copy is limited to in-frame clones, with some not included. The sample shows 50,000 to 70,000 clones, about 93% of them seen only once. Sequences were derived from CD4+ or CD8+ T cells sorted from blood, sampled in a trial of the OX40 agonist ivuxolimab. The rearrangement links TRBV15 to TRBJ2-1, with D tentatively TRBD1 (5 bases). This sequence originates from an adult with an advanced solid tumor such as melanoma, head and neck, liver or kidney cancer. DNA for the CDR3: TGTGCCACCAGAGACGCAGGGCACAATGAGCAGTTCTTC. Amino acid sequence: CATRDAGHNEQFF.